This T cell receptor beta chain was captured by sequencing in a study of blood T cells in healthy people across ages. The CDR3 length is 15 residues. Germline V lookup: CDR1 MGHDK, CDR2 SYGVNS. V lost 1 base and J 5 bases, leaving 14 bases between the germline ends. Peripheral blood from each donor was collected in a volume of about 10 milliliters. Overall study results and limits: Older age went with lower TCR beta diversity per million T cells, in a roughly linear way.

Next came a second PCR, run for roughly 7 to 12 cycles, which used a sample-barcoded 5' primer along with a J-beta primer mix. Using its own MiXCR run on the 5' RACE reads, TCRdb lists one record per CDR3 protein. The sample lists about 780,000 distinct CDR3 sequences, about 45% occurring once. Note on this clonotype: The antigen is not known.

The chain is built from TRBV25-1 and TRBJ1-1; D gene ambiguous. The sample taken for sequencing was blood. This sequence originates from a man older than 75 in good health. The CDR3 loop reads CASSELEETRTEAFF. As DNA, the CDR3 is TGTGCCAGCAGTGAATTGGAAGAAACGAGGACTGAAGCTTTCTTT.